The T cell receptor beta chain under discussion was sequenced for a study of response to subunit inactivated influenza vaccine. TCRdb called the RT-PCR reads again in MiXCR, with one record for every CDR3 protein. The table records about 570,000 distinct CDR3 sequences, approximately 12% of them present only once. Of note for this clonotype: Its antigen is not known.

Trimming cost V 0 bases and J 2 bases, with 11 bases left between them. Germline V gene data show CDR1 as KGHSH and CDR2 as LQKENI. This CDR3 is 16 amino acids long. The study, taken as a whole, reports: The authors offered the suggestion that each seasonal influenza vaccination recruits few new T cells.

The receptor comes from a man in his fifties who received an inactivated influenza vaccine. The rearrangement links TRBV18 to TRBJ2-1; possibly TRBD1 for D (6 bases). Specimen: PBMCs from blood, collected on the day of vaccination. The chain's CDR3 is CASSPPGRGTYNEQFF. The CDR3 DNA is TGTGCCAGCTCACCACCGGGCAGGGGAACCTACAATGAGCAGTTCTTC.